The next 30 T cell receptor beta chains were all read from a single sample in a study of long-term antiretroviral therapy in people with HIV. Version v3.0 of the immunoSEQ assay was performed at survey level. The table came from immunoSEQ multiplex PCR; TCRdb's copy has only in-frame clones and leaves some out. The table lists over 15,000 clones, 76% of them singletons. The sample was unsorted PBMCs, taken nearly 2.6 years before starting antiretroviral therapy. The receptors were sampled from a woman aged 45-60 years with HIV.

This chain uses TRBV5-1 with TRBJ1-4, with 10 bases lining up with TRBD1. Germline values: CDR1 SGHRS, CDR2 YFSETQ. The CDR3 is 14 residues long. With V trimmed by 3 bases and J by 6 bases, 2 bases remained unmatched. The CDR3 loop is CASSSGTGDEKLFF. The DNA for the CDR3 is TGCGCCAGCAGCTCCGGGACAGGGGATGAAAAACTGTTTTTT.

This sequence joins TRBV7-3 and TRBJ2-5, with 12 bases matching TRBD2. The CDR3 contains 15 residues. Germline V gene lookup returns CDR1 SGHTA and CDR2 FQGTGA. Trimming cost V 5 bases and J 5 bases; bases outside gene matches: 6. The CDR3 DNA sequence: TGTGCCAGCAGCCCTAGCGGGGGGGCCTTCGAGACCCAGTACTTC. This translates into CASSPSGGAFETQYF.

V is TRBV5-1 and J is TRBJ2-7; D is undetermined. CDR3 size: 13 residues. Trimming removed 2 bases at V and 1 base at J, with 7 bases between. Germline CDR1 reads SGHRS; CDR2 reads YFSETQ. The CDR3 sequence is CASSLTDSYEQYF. CDR3 nucleotide sequence: TGCGCCAGCAGCTTAACAGATTCCTACGAGCAGTACTTC.

About this clone: This specimen includes other DNA sequences encoding the same CDR3. The genes are TRBV29-1 and TRBJ2-3; D not certain. V was cut by 3 bases and J by 4 bases, with 11 bases left in between. The CDR3 contains 13 residues. Germline CDR1 SQVTM, CDR2 ANQGSEA. The CDR3 protein is CSVEDGEPDTQYF. The CDR3 DNA sequence: TGCAGCGTTGAGGATGGGGAACCAGATACGCAGTATTTT.

The rearrangement links TRBV18 to TRBJ1-2, with D unclear. The germline V gene has CDR1 KGHSH and CDR2 LQKENI. This CDR3 comprises 11 residues. The V end was cut by 8 bases, the J end by 2 bases, with 6 bases between. The CDR3 loop is CASTSNYGYTF. DNA for the CDR3: TGTGCCAGCACATCCAACTATGGCTACACCTTC.

The genes are TRBV27 and TRBJ1-2; 9 bases fit TRBD1. The V segment lost 4 bases and the J segment 8 bases; nucleotides outside the gene matches: 8. Germline V gene data show CDR1 as MNHEY and CDR2 as SMNVEV (reference sequence). The CDR3 runs 14 residues. In DNA form, the CDR3 reads TGTGCCAGCAGTTCGAGCGGGACAGGGTACGGCTACACCTTC. It specifies CASSSSGTGYGYTF.

V and J are TRBV29-1 and TRBJ2-7, with D perhaps TRBD2 (5 bases). Germline CDR1 reads SQVTM; CDR2 reads ANQGSEA. The CDR3 spans 11 residues. Trimming took 5 bases from V and 3 from J, leaving 8 bases between them. The CDR3: CSVTEGYEQYV. In DNA, the CDR3 is TGCAGCGTTACAGAGGGCTACGAGCAGTACGTC.

This clone was recorded a few times. This chain connects TRBV30 to TRBJ1-2, with 9 bases lining up with TRBD1. Germline CDR1 GTSNPN, CDR2 SVGIG (reference sequence). The J segment lost 6 bases and the V segment lost 0 bases, leaving 11 bases of the junction unmatched. The CDR3 spans 16 residues. CDR3 loop: CAWSVSPTGGEHGYTF. In DNA form, the CDR3 reads TGTGCCTGGAGTGTATCCCCGACAGGGGGGGAGCATGGCTACACCTTC.

The chain links TRBV27 to TRBJ1-2, with D maybe TRBD1 (5 bases). Germline V gives CDR1 MNHEY, CDR2 SMNVEV (reference sequence). This CDR3 comprises 13 residues. The V gene lost 1 base and the J gene lost 5 bases, with 8 bases spanning the gap. CDR3 sequence (DNA): TGTGCCAGCAGTTTATTCAGGGATTATGGCTACACCTTC. Its protein product is CASSLFRDYGYTF.

This clone was seen a single time. V is TRBV5-5 and J is TRBJ1-4; no firm D call. V was clipped by 4 bases and J by 7 bases, with 11 bases between them. The germline V gene has CDR1 SGHKS and CDR2 YYEKEE (reference sequence). The CDR3 length is 13 residues. The CDR3 DNA reads TGTGCCAGCAGCCGTAGTACGATTGAAAAACTGTTTTTT. Amino acids: CASSRSTIEKLFF. The full variable domain, rest sourced from reference TRBV5-5 and TRBJ1-4, is DAGVTQSPTHLIKTRGQQVTLRCSPISGHKSVSWYQQVLGQGPQFIFQYYEKEERGRGNFPDRFSARQFPNYSSELNVNALLLGDSALYLCASSRSTIEKLFFGSGTQLSVL.

The CDR3 here is CASSLGGSGNQPQHF. CDR3 DNA: TGCGCCAGCAGCCTGGGGGGCTCGGGCAATCAGCCCCAGCATTTT. The chain combines TRBV4-1 with TRBJ1-5, with D perhaps TRBD1 (6 bases). The germline CDR1 and CDR2 sequences are MGHRA and YSYEKL. The CDR3 length is 15 residues. The V end was cut by 4 bases, the J end by 2 bases, with 12 bases between.

V usage is TRBV7-2 and J usage is TRBJ2-3, with unresolved D. CDR1 is SGHTA and CDR2 is FQGNSA in the germline V gene. V was cut by 1 base and J by 10 bases, with 12 bases left in between. CDR3 size: 13 residues. CDR3 region: CASSLESWHSQYF. The CDR3 DNA is TGTGCCAGCAGCTTAGAATCCTGGCACTCGCAGTATTTT.

This clone is judged medium-sized. The rearrangement links TRBV2 to TRBJ2-7; tentatively, D is TRBD1 (5 bases). Looked up from germline, CDR1 is SNHLY and CDR2 is FYNNEI. V shed 3 bases and J shed 1 base, with 7 bases lying between them. This CDR3 contains 13 residues. CDR3 loop: CASSDRQSYEQYV. The CDR3 nucleotides read TGTGCCAGCAGTGACAGACAGTCCTACGAGCAGTACGTC.

This clone was observed a handful of times. This chain connects TRBV5-1 to TRBJ1-6; perhaps TRBD1 as D (5 bases). V was shortened by 3 bases and J by 7 bases, with 5 bases between the two germline ends. This CDR3 has 12 residues. Per germline, CDR1 SGHRS and CDR2 YFSETQ. CDR3 coding DNA: TGCGCCAGCAGCTCAGGGAATTCACCCCTCCACTTT. Protein sequence: CASSSGNSPLHF.

The chain links TRBV19 to TRBJ1-1, with D tentatively TRBD1 (5 bases). The CDR3 is made up of 14 amino acids. The germline V and J ends were trimmed by 1 base and 4 bases, with 10 bases remaining between them. Germline V gene lookup returns CDR1 LNHDA and CDR2 SQIVND (reference sequence). Written as DNA, the CDR3 is TGTGCCAGTAGTATAGGGGCCCAGGGCACTGAAGCTTTCTTT. Amino acids: CASSIGAQGTEAFF.

The genes are TRBV5-3 and TRBJ1-1; possible D gene TRBD1, 5 bases. TRBV5-3 is known as an ORF, though its function is uncertain. The V end lost 0 bases, the J end lost 6 bases, and 12 bases lay between the germline ends. This CDR3 contains 14 residues. CDR3 DNA: TGTGCCAGAAGCTTGGGGGGGAGAGGAGCTGAAGCTTTCTTT. Encoded protein: CARSLGGRGAEAFF.

V gene TRBV30 combines with J gene TRBJ2-1; unclear D gene. Germline loops: CDR1 GTSNPN, CDR2 SVGIG (reference sequence). V was trimmed by 2 bases and J by 8 bases, leaving 16 bases between them. This CDR3 comprises 14 residues. For the CDR3, the DNA is TGTGCCTGGAGTCCCCGGTACTCCTTGGATGAGCAGTTCTTC. This gives the protein CAWSPRYSLDEQFF.

In DNA form, the CDR3 reads TGTGCCAGCAGCCCAATGACAGGGACCCATGAGCAGTTCTTC. It codes for CASSPMTGTHEQFF. The rearrangement links TRBV9 to TRBJ2-1; 7 bases align to TRBD1. Germline V gene sequence: CDR1 SGDLS, CDR2 YYNGEE. The length of the CDR3 is 14 residues. After removal of 4 bases from V and 8 bases from J, the junction contained 9 bases not matched to a gene.

This sequence joins TRBV6-1 and TRBJ2-1, with a tentative D call TRBD2 (5 bases). The germline gives CDR1 MNHNS, CDR2 SASEGT. CDR3 length equals 14 residues. V shed 10 bases and J shed 0 bases, with 13 bases lying between them. DNA of the CDR3: TGTGCCACCGGACTGGGAAGCTCCTACAATGAGCAGTTCTTC. This encodes CATGLGSSYNEQFF.

V usage is TRBV2 and J usage is TRBJ2-3; D remains unclear. The CDR3 spans 12 residues. Germline CDR1 and CDR2: SNHLY and FYNNEI. The V gene lost 7 bases and the J gene lost 8 bases, with 13 bases spanning the gap. The CDR3 DNA reads as TGTGCCAGCAACCCTAGTTCCCCTACGCAGTATTTT. It specifies CASNPSSPTQYF.

V is TRBV7-9 and J is TRBJ2-1; D ambiguous. V was clipped by 5 bases and J by 8 bases, with 19 bases between them. The CDR3 loop spans 15 amino acids. Germline V lookup: CDR1 SEHNR, CDR2 FQNEAQ (reference sequence). The CDR3 is CASSPKMGRLDEQFF. The CDR3, as DNA: TGTGCCAGCAGCCCGAAGATGGGTAGGTTGGATGAGCAGTTCTTC. The full variable domain, in which reference TRBV7-9 and TRBJ2-1 provide the parts outside the CDR3, is DTGVSQNPRHKITKRGQNVTFRCDPISEHNRLYWYRQTLGQGPEFLTYFQNEAQLEKSRLLSDRFSAERPKGSFSTLEIQRTEQGDSAMYLCASSPKMGRLDEQFFGPGTRLTVL.

Only a few counts were recorded for this clone. The chain carries TRBV23-1 and TRBJ2-7; TRBD1 is a possible D gene (5 bases). TRBV23-1 is reported as an ORF; its role is uncertain. The V and J ends lost 5 bases and 7 bases respectively, with 15 bases between them. The CDR3 covers 13 residues. In DNA, the CDR3 is TGCGCCAGCAGTAGGCCAGGGAAGGAAGAGCAGTACGTC. It specifies CASSRPGKEEQYV.

CDR3 loop: CASSMGQLEQYF. CDR3 coding DNA: TGTGCCAGCAGCATGGGACAGCTAGAGCAGTACTTC. This chain connects TRBV5-5 to TRBJ2-7, with 7 bases fitting TRBD1. The CDR3 runs to 12 residues. The V and J ends lost 4 bases and 7 bases, in that order; junction bases with no gene match: 5. The V gene's germline CDR1 is SGHKS and CDR2 YYEKEE (reference sequence). Full variable domain (remainder filled in from reference TRBV5-5 and TRBJ2-7): DAGVTQSPTHLIKTRGQQVTLRCSPISGHKSVSWYQQVLGQGPQFIFQYYEKEERGRGNFPDRFSARQFPNYSSELNVNALLLGDSALYLCASSMGQLEQYFGPGTRLTVT.

The chain carries TRBV5-6 and TRBJ2-5, with D possibly TRBD1 on 6 matching bases. Germline-derived CDR1 and CDR2 are SGHDT and YYEEEE. The germline V and J ends were trimmed by 0 bases and 7 bases, with 10 bases remaining between them. The CDR3 extends over 13 amino acids. CDR3 coding DNA: TGTGCCAGCAGCTTGGACAGGGCCGTGACCCAGTACTTC. Translated: CASSLDRAVTQYF. The full variable domain, with the rest looked up from reference TRBV5-6 and TRBJ2-5, is DAGVTQSPTHLIKTRGQQVTLRCSPKSGHDTVSWYQQALGQGPQFIFQYYEEEERQRGNFPDRFSGHQFPNYSSELNVNALLLGDSALYLCASSLDRAVTQYFGPGTRLLVL.

The J gene is TRBJ2-2, the V gene TRBV7-9; possibly TRBD2 for D (6 bases). There are 16 residues in the CDR3. Per the germline V gene, CDR1 is SEHNR and CDR2 is FQNEAQ (reference sequence). V was cut by 5 bases and J by 6 bases, with 19 bases left in between. The CDR3 DNA follows: TGTGCCAGCAGCACGTCCCGGGACTCCTTTTCCGGGGAGCTGTTTTTT. Translating gives CASSTSRDSFSGELFF.

V is TRBV19 and J is TRBJ2-5; tentatively, D is TRBD1 or TRBD2 (6 bases each). Trimming stripped 3 bases from V and 5 bases from J, with 19 bases between. Germline V gene data show CDR1 as LNHDA and CDR2 as SQIVND (reference sequence). The CDR3 has 16 residues. DNA for the CDR3: TGTGCCAGTAGTATCTCCTACTCCGGGGGCCAGGAGACCCAGTACTTC. The encoded protein is CASSISYSGGQETQYF.

This chain uses TRBV30 with TRBJ1-2; D remains ambiguous. The CDR3 consists of 13 residues. V was shortened by 0 bases and J by 6 bases, with 11 bases between the two germline ends. Germline V gene data show CDR1 as GTSNPN and CDR2 as SVGIG (reference sequence). For the CDR3, the DNA is TGTGCCTGGAGTGTCCGGGATTGGGATGGCTACACCTTC. Its protein is CAWSVRDWDGYTF.

The chain is built from TRBV5-6 and TRBJ1-2; 9 bases fit TRBD1. Per the germline V gene, CDR1 is SGHDT and CDR2 is YYEEEE. CDR3 length: 14 amino acids. Germline trimming cut 4 bases from V and 4 bases from J; bases unmatched to any gene: 5. CDR3 bases: TGTGCCAGCAGCCCCGGACAGGGGCTCTATGGCTACACCTTC. Translated: CASSPGQGLYGYTF.

The chain recombines TRBV9 with TRBJ2-3; TRBD1 agrees at 7 bases. Germline V CDR1 and CDR2: SGDLS, YYNGEE. This CDR3 contains 16 residues. V lost 0 bases to trimming and J lost 5 bases; unmatched junction nucleotides: 9. In nucleotides, the CDR3 is TGTGCCAGCAGCGTAGGCTTAGACAGGGTGGGAGATACGCAGTATTTT. Translating gives CASSVGLDRVGDTQYF.

The V gene is TRBV7-2, the J gene TRBJ2-7; either TRBD1 or TRBD2 may fit D (6 bases each). Germline assignment: CDR1 SGHTA and CDR2 FQGNSA. The CDR3 length is 15 residues. With 3 bases removed from V and 7 bases from J, the gap between germline ends came to 19 bases. The CDR3 region is CASSLNGQGRLEQYV. The DNA of the CDR3 is TGTGCCAGCAGCTTGAATGGGCAGGGGAGGTTGGAGCAGTACGTC.